Many counts were recorded for the clone carrying this T cell receptor (beta chain). These data are taken from a study of cytomegalovirus exposure and HLA in healthy donors. This CDR3 region has 14 residues. Germline V gene sequence: CDR1 MRHNA, CDR2 SNTAGT. V gave up 2 bases and J gave up 1 base, with 5 bases separating them. 60 Vbeta and 13 Jbeta primers were used in PCR. Measured with immunoSEQ multiplex PCR; TCRdb has only the in-frame clones, and not every one. The sample has under 200,000 clones, around 85% seen once; the top ten hold approximately 2%. The sample taken for sequencing was PBMCs. The V call is TRBV6-4, the J call TRBJ2-2, with D perhaps TRBD1 (5 bases). The clonotype comes from a human donor in good health. CDR3 sequence reads: CASSDGQNTGELFF. Written as DNA, the CDR3 is TGTGCCAGCAGTGACGGACAGAACACCGGGGAGCTGTTTTTT.